This T cell receptor (beta chain) was found in a study of blood T cell repertoires in COVID-19. Study as a whole: Collection of acute and convalescent COVID-19 samples took place in the United States, Italy and Spain. In each case, the material was cDNA or gDNA derived from T cells, B-cell-depleted T cells, or PBMCs.

Those enrolled in Seattle joined during active infection and were followed longitudinally afterward. The authors' processing: The authors estimated nucleated cell counts from reference gene primer amplification. The protocol was immunoSEQ multiplex PCR, while the TCRdb copy is restricted to in-frame clones and leaves out a portion. V and J calls plus clone size are reproduced from that table; the DNA served to infer D and trimming. Of approximately 300,000 clones in the sample, about 93% are singletons; the top ten hold more than 6%. The clonotype comes from a woman under 40 with COVID-19, enrolled during active disease. Sequencing was done on a sample of peripheral blood.

The CDR3 spells CASSYSTDAFEAFF. As DNA, the CDR3 is TGTGCCAGCAGTTACTCTACAGACGCTTTTGAAGCTTTCTTT. This sequence joins TRBV6-2 or TRBV6-3 and TRBJ1-1; D is uncertain. Trimming shortened V by 0 bases and J by 7 bases, and 12 bases separated the two germline ends. Germline loops: CDR1 MNHEY, CDR2 SVGEGT. This CDR3 contains 14 residues.